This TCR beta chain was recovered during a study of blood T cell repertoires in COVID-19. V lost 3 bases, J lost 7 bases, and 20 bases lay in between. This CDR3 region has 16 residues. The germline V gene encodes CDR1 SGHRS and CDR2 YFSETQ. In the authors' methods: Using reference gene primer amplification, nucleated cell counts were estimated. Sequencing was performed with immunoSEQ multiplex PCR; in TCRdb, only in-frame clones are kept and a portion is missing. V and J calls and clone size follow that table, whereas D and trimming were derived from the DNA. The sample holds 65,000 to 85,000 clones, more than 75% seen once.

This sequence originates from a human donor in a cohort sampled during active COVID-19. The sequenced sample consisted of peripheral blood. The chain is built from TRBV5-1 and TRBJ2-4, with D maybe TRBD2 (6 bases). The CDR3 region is CASSSMAGGEANIQYF. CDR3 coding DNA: TGCGCCAGCAGCTCCATGGCCGGGGGAGAGGCTAACATTCAGTACTTC.